Reported below is one T cell receptor (beta chain). The authors' processing: Reference gene primer amplification gave estimated nucleated cell counts. Repertoires were generated with immunoSEQ multiplex PCR, while TCRdb's copy carries only in-frame clones and drops some. The DNA was the basis for D and trimming; V, J and clone size are from that table. The sample has 43,000 or so clones, around 80% seen once. CDR1 is SGHTA and CDR2 is FQGNSA in the germline V gene. The CDR3 extends over 15 amino acids. V was pared by 0 bases and J by 1 base, with 9 bases between. This record belongs to a study of blood T cell repertoires in COVID-19. Study at large: COVID-19 samples from acute and convalescent phases originated in the United States, Italy and Spain. T cells, B-cell-depleted T cells, or PBMCs supplied cDNA or gDNA.

This TCR derives from a woman aged 55-69 years with acute or convalescent COVID-19. The sequenced sample consisted of peripheral blood. V is TRBV7-2 and J is TRBJ1-1; no clear D. The CDR3 sequence: CASSLAGGPNTEAFF. In DNA form, the CDR3 reads TGTGCCAGCAGCTTAGCGGGAGGACCGAACACTGAAGCTTTCTTT.